Listed below are T cell receptor beta chains from one sample, sequenced in a study of blood T cell repertoires in COVID-19. Profiling relied on immunoSEQ multiplex PCR, and the TCRdb table lists in-frame clones only, not all of them. The sample shows about 360,000 clones, around 90% of them seen only once. The source material was peripheral blood. These receptors originate from a human donor in a cohort sampled during active COVID-19. CDR3s include the opening cysteine and the closing phenylalanine or tryptophan. The order of the fields is D gene, J gene, V gene, clone size, CDR3 DNA, CDR3 protein. A D gene is named only where the DNA matches it firmly. The listing skips clone size in some rows; elsewhere it reads once, few, many or a size class.

>TRBD1|TRBJ1-6|TRBV6-5|.
TGTGCCAGCAGTCCAGGGGGCGGTAATTCACCCCTCCACTTT
CASSPGGGNSPLHF
>TRBD1|TRBJ2-3|TRBV9|many
TGTGCCAGCAGCCCGAGGACAGGGGAAACAGATACGCAGTATTTT
CASSPRTGETDTQYF
>.|TRBJ1-2|TRBV30|.
TGTGCCTGGAGTCGGGGGGAGGTAGGCTACACCTTC
CAWSRGEVGYTF
>.|TRBJ2-1|TRBV5-6|once
TGTGCCAGCAGCGCCGACCGGAATTTAGCTGGAAATGAGCAGTTCTTC
CASSADRNLAGNEQFF
>TRBD1|TRBJ2-2|TRBV5-6|.
TGTGCCAGCAGCAGAGGGGACAGCAACACCGGGGAGCTGTTTTTT
CASSRGDSNTGELFF
>TRBD1|TRBJ2-7|TRBV7-9|.
TGTGCCAGCAGCTCAAACAGGGGTGTCTACGAGCAGTACTTC
CASSSNRGVYEQYF
>.|TRBJ2-1|TRBV6-5|.
TGTGCCAGCAGTCGTCTGACAGCCAACCTGAATGAGCAGTTCTTC
CASSRLTANLNEQFF
>.|TRBJ2-1|TRBV5-4|.
TGTGCCAGCAGGGACACCGGGACTTCCTCCTACAATGAGCAGTTCTTC
CASRDTGTSSYNEQFF
>.|TRBJ2-5|TRBV5-1|.
TGCGCCAGCAGCGCCGGGACAAACGAAGAGACCCAGTACTTC
CASSAGTNEETQYF
>TRBD1|TRBJ1-1|TRBV10-3|.
TGTGCCATCAGTGAGGACAGGGGCATTTTAGGTGAAGCTTTCTTT
CAISEDRGILGEAFF
>TRBD2|TRBJ2-3|TRBV5-1|.
TGCGCCAGCGGACGTAGCGGGACGAGCACAGATACGCAGTATTTT
CASGRSGTSTDTQYF
>TRBD2|TRBJ2-5|TRBV30|.
TGTGCCTGGAGTCCTCCGACTAGCGGGAGACTAGGGGAGACCCAGTACTTC
CAWSPPTSGRLGETQYF
>.|TRBJ2-7|TRBV5-5|.
TGTGCCAGCAGCCCGACCCCATTACGGGACTTTTTCCCAAGGTACGAGCAGTACTTC
CASSPTPLRDFFPRYEQYF
>TRBD2|TRBJ2-2|TRBV5-1|.
TGCGCCAGCAGCTCTAATATTCCGGGACTAGCGGGAAACACCGGGGAGCTGTTTTTT
CASSSNIPGLAGNTGELFF
>TRBD1|TRBJ2-3|TRBV29-1|.
TGCAGCGTTGGATGGGTACAGGGGACGCAGTATTTT
CSVGWVQGTQYF
>.|TRBJ1-6|TRBV5-4|.
TGTGCCAGCAAGATAGGAGGTTATCGGGGGGATTCACCCCTCCACTTT
CASKIGGYRGDSPLHF
>.|TRBJ2-3|TRBV11-2|.
TGTGCCAGCAGCTTAGGGGCGAACCGCCAAACAGATACGCAGTATTTT
CASSLGANRQTDTQYF
>TRBD2|TRBJ2-1|TRBV7-8|.
TGTGCCAGCAGCTTAACTAGCGGGGGCGCCTACAATGAGCAGTTCTTC
CASSLTSGGAYNEQFF
>.|TRBJ1-3|TRBV25-1|.
TGTGCCAGCAGTGAAGACACGCGGAGGAGCTCTGGAAACACCATATATTTT
CASSEDTRRSSGNTIYF
>TRBD1|TRBJ1-4|TRBV29-1|.
TGCAGCGCCACGACAGGGGCGAATGAAAAACTGTTTTTT
CSATTGANEKLFF
>TRBD2|TRBJ2-5|TRBV28|few
TGTGCCAGCAGTCCCTCCGGACTAGCGGGAGCAGAGACCCAGTACTTC
CASSPSGLAGAETQYF
>.|TRBJ1-5|TRBV5-1|.
TGCGCCAGCAGCTTGGACGGGTCAGGGGAACAGCCCCAGCATTTT
CASSLDGSGEQPQHF
>.|TRBJ2-7|TRBV28|.
TGTGCCAGCACCCTCACAGGGCTCGAGCAGTACTTC
CASTLTGLEQYF
>TRBD1|TRBJ2-7|TRBV19|.
TGTGCCAGTAGTGACAGGGGGCTCTACGAGCAGTACTTC
CASSDRGLYEQYF
>TRBD2|TRBJ2-7|TRBV14|.
TGTGCCAGCAGCCAAGATTATACTAGCGGGGGGGGATTCTCCTACGAGCAGTACTTC
CASSQDYTSGGGFSYEQYF
>TRBD2|TRBJ2-7|TRBV3-1/TRBV3-2|once
TGTGCCAGCAGCCAAGAGACGGCTAGCGGGAGCTACGAGCAGTACTTC
CASSQETASGSYEQYF
>.|TRBJ2-1|TRBV11-3|.
TGTGCCAGCAGCTTAGGAGACTCGGAAAACAATGAGCAGTTCTTC
CASSLGDSENNEQFF
>TRBD2|TRBJ2-7|TRBV5-4|.
TGTGCCAGCAGTCAGGAGGGTCTAGCGGGCAGAGAGTACTTC
CASSQEGLAGREYF
>.|TRBJ2-7|TRBV10-3|.
TGTGCCATCAGTGAGGGACAGAGGTACGAGCAGTACTTC
CAISEGQRYEQYF
>.|TRBJ2-3|TRBV5-4|.
TGTGCCAGCAGCTCCCAGACCTCCGGGGCAGATACGCAGTATTTT
CASSSQTSGADTQYF
>TRBD2|TRBJ2-1|TRBV4-2|.
TGTGCCAGCAGCCAAGGACCGAGCGGGAGCTCCTACAATGAGCAGTTCTTC
CASSQGPSGSSYNEQFF